This T cell receptor (beta chain) was recorded in a study of neoadjuvant anti-PD-1 for oral cavity cancer. On the study more broadly: Non-progressing patients received a fourth nivolumab dose near day 43, then surgery on days 50-56.

Germline V CDR1 and CDR2: SEHNR, FQNEAQ (reference sequence). The CDR3 length is 15 residues. Trimming took off 1 base at V and 5 bases at J, with 9 bases between the two ends. The time point here: after neoadjuvant nivolumab, at surgical resection. Only in-frame clones appear in the TCRdb table, and some are missing; sequencing was by immunoSEQ multiplex PCR. The sample has roughly 25,000 clones; approximately 27% are singletons. Sequenced material: tumor tissue, taken after nivolumab (anti-PD-1) treatment. This chain connects TRBV7-9 to TRBJ1-6; D is possibly TRBD1 (6 bases). The clonotype was recovered from a person aged 40 to 85 with oral cavity squamous cell carcinoma. The CDR3 sequence is CASSLGDINNSPLHF. In DNA, the CDR3 is TGTGCCAGCAGCTTAGGGGACATCAATAATTCACCCCTCCACTTT.